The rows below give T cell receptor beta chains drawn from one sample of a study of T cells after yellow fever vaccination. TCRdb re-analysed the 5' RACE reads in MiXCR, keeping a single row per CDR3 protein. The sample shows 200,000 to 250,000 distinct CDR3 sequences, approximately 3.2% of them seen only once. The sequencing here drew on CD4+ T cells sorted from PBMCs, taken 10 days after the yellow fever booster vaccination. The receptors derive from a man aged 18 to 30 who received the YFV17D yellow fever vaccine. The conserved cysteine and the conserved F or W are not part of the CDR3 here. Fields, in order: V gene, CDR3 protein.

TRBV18	ASSNRGPPYEQY
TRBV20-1	SARDPRTRGETQY
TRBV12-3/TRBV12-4	ASSLVQGVQPQH
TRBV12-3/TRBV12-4	ASGTGQTYEQY
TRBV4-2	ASSQEGQGTGELF
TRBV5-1	ASSVGPPGQGFGYT
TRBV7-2	ASSGSAFEETQY
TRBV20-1	SAPSGSIAKNIQY
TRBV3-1	ASSQGLAGATGELF
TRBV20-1	SAATRPSGETQY
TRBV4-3	ASSARTGPGELF
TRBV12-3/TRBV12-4	ASSPRTSGGRNTGELF
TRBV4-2	ASSQEQGITTEAF
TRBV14	ASSQPRTSGSTDTQY
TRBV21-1	ASSGRTGTQH
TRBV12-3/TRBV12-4	ASSFMGGVADTQY
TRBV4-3	ASSQEGGPPAF
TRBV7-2	ASSLGAGIGQPQH
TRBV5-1	ASSWDRALSSGANVLT